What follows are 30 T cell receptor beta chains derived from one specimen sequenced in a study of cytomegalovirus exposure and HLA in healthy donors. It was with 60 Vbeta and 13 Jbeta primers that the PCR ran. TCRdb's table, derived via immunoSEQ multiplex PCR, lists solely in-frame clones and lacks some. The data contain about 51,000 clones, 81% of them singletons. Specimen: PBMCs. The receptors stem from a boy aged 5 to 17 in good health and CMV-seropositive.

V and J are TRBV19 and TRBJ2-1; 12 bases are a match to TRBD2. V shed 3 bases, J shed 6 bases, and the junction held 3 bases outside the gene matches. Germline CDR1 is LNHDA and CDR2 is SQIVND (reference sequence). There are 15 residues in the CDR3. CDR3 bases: TGTGCCAGTAGTATTCTAGCGGGGGGGATCAATGAGCAGTTCTTC. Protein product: CASSILAGGINEQFF. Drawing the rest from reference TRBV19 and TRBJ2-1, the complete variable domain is DGGITQSPKYLFRKEGQNVTLSCEQNLNHDAMYWYRQDPGQGLRLIYYSQIVNDFQKGDIAEGYSVSREKKESFPLTVTSAQKNPTAFYLCASSILAGGINEQFFGPGTRLTVL.

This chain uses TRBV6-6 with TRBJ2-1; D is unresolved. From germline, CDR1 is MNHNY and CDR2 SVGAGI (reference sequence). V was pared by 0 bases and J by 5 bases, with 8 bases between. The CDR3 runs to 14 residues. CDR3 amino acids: CASSYSNRDNEQFF. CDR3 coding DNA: TGTGCCAGCAGTTACTCGAACAGAGACAATGAGCAGTTCTTC.

DNA of the CDR3: TGTGCCAGCAGCCTAAGAGGTGACATTCAGTACTTC. This codes for CASSLRGDIQYF. The chain is built from TRBV5-8 and TRBJ2-4; no clear D. Trimming removed 4 bases at V and 8 bases at J, with 10 bases between. CDR1 SGHTS and CDR2 YDEGEE come from the germline V gene. CDR3 length: 12 amino acids.

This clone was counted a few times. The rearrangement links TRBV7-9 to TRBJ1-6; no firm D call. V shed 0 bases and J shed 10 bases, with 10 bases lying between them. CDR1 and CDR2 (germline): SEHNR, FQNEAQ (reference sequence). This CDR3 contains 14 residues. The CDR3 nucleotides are TGTGCCAGCAGCTTAGCTATCGGAGGCTCACCCCTCCACTTT. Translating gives CASSLAIGGSPLHF.

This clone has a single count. CDR3 DNA: TGTGCCAGCAGTTGGGGGGACAGGGGGACCACCGGGGAGCTGTTTTTT. As protein: CASSWGDRGTTGELFF. The rearrangement uses TRBV6-5 and TRBJ2-2, with 11 bases matching TRBD1. Germline V lookup: CDR1 MNHEY, CDR2 SVGAGI. The CDR3 spans 16 residues. J gave up 4 bases and V 4 bases, and 5 bases lay outside the gene matches.

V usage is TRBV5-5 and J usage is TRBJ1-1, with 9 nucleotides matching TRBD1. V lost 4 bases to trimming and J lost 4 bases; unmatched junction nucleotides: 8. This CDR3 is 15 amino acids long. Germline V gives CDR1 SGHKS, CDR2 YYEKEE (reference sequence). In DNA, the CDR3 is TGTGCCAGCAGCACCGTGACAGGGGGGGCCACTGAAGCTTTCTTT. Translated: CASSTVTGGATEAFF.

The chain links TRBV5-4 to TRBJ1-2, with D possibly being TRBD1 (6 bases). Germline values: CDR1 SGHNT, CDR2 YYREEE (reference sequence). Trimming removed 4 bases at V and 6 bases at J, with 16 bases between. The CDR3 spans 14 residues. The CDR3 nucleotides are TGTGCCAGCAGCGCCAAAAACAGGGCGGATGGCTACACCTTC. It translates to CASSAKNRADGYTF. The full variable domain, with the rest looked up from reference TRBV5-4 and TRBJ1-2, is ETGVTQSPTHLIKTRGQQVTLRCSSQSGHNTVSWYQQALGQGPQFIFQYYREEENGRGNFPPRFSGLQFPNYSSELNVNALELDDSALYLCASSAKNRADGYTFGSGTRLTVV.

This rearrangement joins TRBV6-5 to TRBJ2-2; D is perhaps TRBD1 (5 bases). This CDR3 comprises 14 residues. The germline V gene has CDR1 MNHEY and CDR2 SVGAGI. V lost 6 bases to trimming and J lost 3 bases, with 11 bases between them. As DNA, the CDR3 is TGTGCCAGCAGATACAGGAGCTACACCGGGGAGCTGTTTTTT. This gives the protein CASRYRSYTGELFF.

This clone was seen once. DNA of the CDR3: TGTGCCAGCGGGGGGGAACCGGATGAGCAGTTCTTC. Its translation: CASGGEPDEQFF. The J gene is TRBJ2-1, the V gene TRBV7-9, with 7 bases lining up with TRBD2. Germline CDR1 is SEHNR and CDR2 is FQNEAQ (reference sequence). The CDR3 length is 12 residues. J lost 8 bases, V lost 8 bases, and 6 bases had no gene match.

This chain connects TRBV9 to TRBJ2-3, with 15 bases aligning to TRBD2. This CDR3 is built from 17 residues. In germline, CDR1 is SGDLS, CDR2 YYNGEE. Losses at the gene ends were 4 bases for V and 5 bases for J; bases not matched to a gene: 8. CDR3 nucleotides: TGTGCCAGCAGCCTAAGGACTAGCGGGGGGGTAGGAGATACGCAGTATTTT. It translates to CASSLRTSGGVGDTQYF.

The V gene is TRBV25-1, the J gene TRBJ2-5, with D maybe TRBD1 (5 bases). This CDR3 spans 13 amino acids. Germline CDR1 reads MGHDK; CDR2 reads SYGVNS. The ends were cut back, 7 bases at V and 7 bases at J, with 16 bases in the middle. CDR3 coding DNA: TGTGCCAGCACCGCATGGACCACAGGGACCCAGTACTTC. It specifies CASTAWTTGTQYF.

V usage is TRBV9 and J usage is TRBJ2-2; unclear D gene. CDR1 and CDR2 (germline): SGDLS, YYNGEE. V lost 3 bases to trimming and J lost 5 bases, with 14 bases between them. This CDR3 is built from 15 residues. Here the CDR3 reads CASSAYVTATGELFF. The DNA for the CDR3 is TGTGCCAGCAGCGCGTATGTTACAGCTACCGGGGAGCTGTTTTTT.

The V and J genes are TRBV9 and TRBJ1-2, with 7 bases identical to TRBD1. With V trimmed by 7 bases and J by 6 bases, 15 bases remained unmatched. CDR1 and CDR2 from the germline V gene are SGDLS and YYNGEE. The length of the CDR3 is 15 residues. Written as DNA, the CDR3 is TGTGCCAGCTTGCGGGAGGGGGCAGGCATTAATGGCTACACCTTC. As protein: CASLREGAGINGYTF.

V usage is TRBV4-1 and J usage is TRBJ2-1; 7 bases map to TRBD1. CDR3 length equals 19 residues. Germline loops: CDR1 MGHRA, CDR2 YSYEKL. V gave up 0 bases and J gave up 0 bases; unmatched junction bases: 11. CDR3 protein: CASSQDDTRQGPSYNEQFF. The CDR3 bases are TGCGCCAGCAGCCAAGATGATACCCGACAGGGACCCTCCTACAATGAGCAGTTCTTC.

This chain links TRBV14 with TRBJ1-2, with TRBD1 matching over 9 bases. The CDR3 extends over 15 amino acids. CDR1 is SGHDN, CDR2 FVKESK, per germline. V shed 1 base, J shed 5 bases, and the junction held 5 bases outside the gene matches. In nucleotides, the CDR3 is TGTGCCAGCAGCCAAGGGGGGACAGGGCGGTATGGCTACACCTTC. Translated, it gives CASSQGGTGRYGYTF.

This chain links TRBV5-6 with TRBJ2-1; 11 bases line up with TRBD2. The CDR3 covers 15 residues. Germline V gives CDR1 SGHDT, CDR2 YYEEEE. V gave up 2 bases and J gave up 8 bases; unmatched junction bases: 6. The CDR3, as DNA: TGTGCCAGCAGCTTTTTACTAGCGGGGGCGGATGAGCAGTTCTTC. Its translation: CASSFLLAGADEQFF.

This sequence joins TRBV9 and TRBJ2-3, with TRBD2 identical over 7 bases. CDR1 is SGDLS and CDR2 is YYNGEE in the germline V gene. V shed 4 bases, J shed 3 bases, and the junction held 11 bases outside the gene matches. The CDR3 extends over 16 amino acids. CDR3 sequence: CASSFNRGGGTDTQYF. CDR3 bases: TGTGCCAGCAGCTTCAATCGGGGCGGGGGAACAGATACGCAGTATTTT. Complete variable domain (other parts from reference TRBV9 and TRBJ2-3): DSGVTQTPKHLITATGQRVTLRCSPRSGDLSVYWYQQSLDQGLQFLIQYYNGEERAKGNILERFSAQQFPDLHSELNLSSLELGDSALYFCASSFNRGGGTDTQYFGPGTRLTVL.

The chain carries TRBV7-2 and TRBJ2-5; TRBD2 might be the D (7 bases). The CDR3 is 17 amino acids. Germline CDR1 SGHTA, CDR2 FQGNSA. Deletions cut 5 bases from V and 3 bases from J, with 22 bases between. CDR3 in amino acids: CASSPGPHRGGEETQYF. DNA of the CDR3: TGTGCCAGCAGCCCAGGCCCCCATAGGGGGGGGGAAGAGACCCAGTACTTC.

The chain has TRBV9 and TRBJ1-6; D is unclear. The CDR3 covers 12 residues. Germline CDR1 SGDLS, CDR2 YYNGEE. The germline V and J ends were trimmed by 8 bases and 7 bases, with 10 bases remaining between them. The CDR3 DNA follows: TGTGCCAGTGGAGGTCCCAATTCACCCCTCCACTTT. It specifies CASGGPNSPLHF.

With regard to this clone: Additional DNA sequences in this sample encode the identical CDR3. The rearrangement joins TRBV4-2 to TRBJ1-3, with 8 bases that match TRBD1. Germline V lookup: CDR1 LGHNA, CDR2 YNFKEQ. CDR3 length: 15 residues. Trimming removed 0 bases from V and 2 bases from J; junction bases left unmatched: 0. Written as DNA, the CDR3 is TGTGCCAGCAGCCAAGAGGACAGGGCTGGAAACACCATATATTTT. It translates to CASSQEDRAGNTIYF.

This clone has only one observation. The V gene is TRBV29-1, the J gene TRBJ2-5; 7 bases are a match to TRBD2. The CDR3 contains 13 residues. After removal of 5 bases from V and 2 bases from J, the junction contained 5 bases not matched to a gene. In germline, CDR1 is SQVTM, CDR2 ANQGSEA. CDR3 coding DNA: TGCAGCGTTACCAGCGGGGTGCAAGAGACCCAGTACTTC. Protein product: CSVTSGVQETQYF. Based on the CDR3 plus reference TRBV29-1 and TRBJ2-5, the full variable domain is SAVISQKPSRDICQRGTSLTIQCQVDSQVTMMFWYRQQPGQSLTLIATANQGSEATYESGFVIDKFPISRPNLTFSTLTVSNMSPEDSSIYLCSVTSGVQETQYFGPGTRLLVL.

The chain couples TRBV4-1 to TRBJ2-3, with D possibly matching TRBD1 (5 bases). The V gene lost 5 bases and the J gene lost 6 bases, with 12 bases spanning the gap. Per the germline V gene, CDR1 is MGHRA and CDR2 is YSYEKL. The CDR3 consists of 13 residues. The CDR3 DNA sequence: TGCGCCAGCAGCACTCAGGGTTATGATACGCAGTATTTT. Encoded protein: CASSTQGYDTQYF.

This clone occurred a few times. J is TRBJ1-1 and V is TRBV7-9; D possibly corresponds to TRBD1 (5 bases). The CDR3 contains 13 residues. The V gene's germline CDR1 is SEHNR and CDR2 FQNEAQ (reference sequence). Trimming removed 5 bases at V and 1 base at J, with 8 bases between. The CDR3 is CASSLGANTEAFF. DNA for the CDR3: TGTGCCAGCAGCCTAGGGGCGAACACTGAAGCTTTCTTT.

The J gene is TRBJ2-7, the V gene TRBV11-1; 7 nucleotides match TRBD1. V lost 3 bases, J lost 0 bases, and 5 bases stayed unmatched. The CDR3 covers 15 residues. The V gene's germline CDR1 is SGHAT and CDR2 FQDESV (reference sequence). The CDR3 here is CASSFRDSTSYEQYF. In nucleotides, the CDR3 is TGTGCCAGCAGCTTTAGGGACAGCACCTCCTACGAGCAGTACTTC. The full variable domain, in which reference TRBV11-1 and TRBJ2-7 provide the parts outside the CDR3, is EAEVAQSPRYKITEKSQAVAFWCDPISGHATLYWYRQILGQGPELLVQFQDESVVDDSQLPKDRFSAERLKGVDSTLKIQPAELGDSAMYLCASSFRDSTSYEQYFGPGTRLTVT.

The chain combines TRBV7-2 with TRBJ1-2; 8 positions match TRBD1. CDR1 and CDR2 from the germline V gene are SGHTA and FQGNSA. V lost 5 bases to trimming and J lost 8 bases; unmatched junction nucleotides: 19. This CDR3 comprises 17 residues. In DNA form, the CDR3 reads TGTGCCAGCAGCCCTTACCTCGGCCCGGGACAGGTTATGGGCTACACCTTC. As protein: CASSPYLGPGQVMGYTF.

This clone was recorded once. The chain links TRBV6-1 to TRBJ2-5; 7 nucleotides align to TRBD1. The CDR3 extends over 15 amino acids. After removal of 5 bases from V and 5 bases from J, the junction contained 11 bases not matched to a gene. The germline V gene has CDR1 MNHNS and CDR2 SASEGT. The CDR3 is CASSTDRAGGETQYF. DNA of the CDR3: TGTGCCAGCAGTACAGACAGGGCCGGTGGTGAGACCCAGTACTTC.

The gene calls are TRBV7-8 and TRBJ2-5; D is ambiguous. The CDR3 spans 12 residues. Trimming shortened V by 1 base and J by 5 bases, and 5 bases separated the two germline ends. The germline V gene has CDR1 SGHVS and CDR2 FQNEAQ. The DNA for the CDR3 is TGTGCCAGCAGCTTAGATCTTGAGACCCAGTACTTC. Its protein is CASSLDLETQYF.

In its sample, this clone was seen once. The CDR3 is CAISEPYKRLAGGIEETQYF. CDR3 in DNA: TGTGCCATCAGTGAGCCCTATAAAAGACTAGCGGGGGGTATTGAAGAGACCCAGTACTTC. The chain recombines TRBV10-3 with TRBJ2-5; 13 positions agree with TRBD2. The V gene end was trimmed by 2 bases and the J gene end by 3 bases; junction bases not matched to a gene: 15. Germline-derived CDR1 and CDR2 are ENHRY and SYGVKD. The CDR3 contains 20 residues.

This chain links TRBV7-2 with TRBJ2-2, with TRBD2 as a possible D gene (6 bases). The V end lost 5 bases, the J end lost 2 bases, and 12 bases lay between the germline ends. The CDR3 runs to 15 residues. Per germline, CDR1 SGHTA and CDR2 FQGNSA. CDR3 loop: CASSIGGINTGELFF. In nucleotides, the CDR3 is TGTGCCAGCAGCATCGGGGGAATTAACACCGGGGAGCTGTTTTTT. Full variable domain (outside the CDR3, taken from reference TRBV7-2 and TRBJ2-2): GAGVSQSPSNKVTEKGKDVELRCDPISGHTALYWYRQSLGQGLEFLIYFQGNSAPDKSGLPSDRFSAERTGGSVSTLTIQRTQQEDSAVYLCASSIGGINTGELFFGEGSRLTVL.

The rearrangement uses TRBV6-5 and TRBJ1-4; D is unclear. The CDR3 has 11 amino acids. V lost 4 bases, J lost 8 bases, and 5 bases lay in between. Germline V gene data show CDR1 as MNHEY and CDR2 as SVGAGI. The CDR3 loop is CASSSQEKLFF. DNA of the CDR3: TGTGCCAGCAGTTCACAGGAAAAACTGTTTTTT.